A single sample is the source of the 11 T cell receptor beta chains below, sequenced in a study of blood T cell repertoires in COVID-19. Using immunoSEQ multiplex PCR, the repertoire was profiled, and TCRdb retains in-frame clones only, with some absent. The top ten hold more than 4% of the sample, which has about 38,000 clones, over 80% seen once. Sequenced input: peripheral blood. Every receptor here comes from a man aged 50-59 years with active COVID-19.

This chain connects TRBV11-3 to TRBJ2-5, with 7 bases that match TRBD1. The CDR3 has 18 residues. Germline-derived CDR1 and CDR2 are SGHNT and YENEEA. The ends lost 4 bases at V and 5 bases at J; junction bases unmatched: 19. The CDR3 DNA follows: TGTGCCAGCAGCTCCACCCCGCGTCCGTGGGACAGAAGGGAGACCCAGTACTTC. It codes for CASSSTPRPWDRRETQYF.

The chain recombines TRBV6-5 with TRBJ1-2, with D possibly being TRBD1 (6 bases). The CDR3 is made up of 15 amino acids. V was pared by 1 base and J by 4 bases, with 13 bases between. Germline loops: CDR1 MNHEY, CDR2 SVGAGI. The CDR3 protein is CASSYYLGGGYGYTF. CDR3 bases: TGTGCCAGCAGTTACTACTTAGGGGGGGGCTATGGCTACACCTTC.

CDR3 DNA sequence: TGTGCCAGCAGCTCTCCACAGGGGGCAATAAAGGAAAAACTGTTTTTT. This gives the protein CASSSPQGAIKEKLFF. The chain joins TRBV7-9 to TRBJ1-4; TRBD1 matches 9 bases. This CDR3 comprises 16 residues. V lost 4 bases and J lost 8; bases outside the gene matches: 11. The germline V gene encodes CDR1 SEHNR and CDR2 FQNEAQ (reference sequence).

J is TRBJ2-1 and V is TRBV27; D is possibly TRBD2 (6 bases). Germline V gene data show CDR1 as MNHEY and CDR2 as SMNVEV (reference sequence). V lost 8 bases and J lost 2, with 16 bases in between. The CDR3 is made up of 15 amino acids. For the CDR3, the DNA is TGTGCCAGCGGCGGGCTAGCGAGCACCTACAATGAGCAGTTCTTC. Amino acids: CASGGLASTYNEQFF.

This clone appeared a single time. This chain connects TRBV29-1 to TRBJ2-4; perhaps TRBD1 as D (6 bases). V was trimmed by 3 bases and J by 0 bases, leaving 12 bases between them. CDR1 SQVTM and CDR2 ANQGSEA come from the germline V gene. This CDR3 has 15 amino acids. The CDR3: CSVDGRGQAKNIQYF. The CDR3 nucleotides read TGCAGCGTTGACGGCAGGGGACAAGCCAAAAACATTCAGTACTTC.

The genes are TRBV6-6 and TRBJ2-6, with 7 bases that match TRBD1. Germline V gene lookup returns CDR1 MNHNY and CDR2 SVGAGI (reference sequence). The CDR3 contains 16 residues. V dropped 4 bases and J dropped 0; count of bases not matched to a gene: 3. For the CDR3, the DNA is TGTGCCAGCAGTTTCGGACAGGCCTCTGGGGCCAACGTCCTGACTTTC. Residues: CASSFGQASGANVLTF.

V is TRBV6-4 and J is TRBJ2-3; 10 bases are a match to TRBD2. This CDR3 region has 14 residues. Per the germline V gene, CDR1 is MRHNA and CDR2 is SNTAGT. J lost 4 bases, V lost 6 bases, and 4 bases had no gene match. As DNA, the CDR3 is TGTGCCAGCAGGAGCGGGGGGGCCCCAGATACGCAGTATTTT. This translates into CASRSGGAPDTQYF.

The rearrangement joins TRBV6-5 to TRBJ1-2, with TRBD1 matching over 7 bases. The CDR3 is 14 amino acids. From germline, CDR1 is MNHEY and CDR2 SVGAGI. V lost 5 bases, J lost 4 bases, and 7 bases stayed unmatched. The CDR3, as DNA: TGTGCCAGCAGTCCGACGACAGGGTTCTATGGCTACACCTTC. It specifies CASSPTTGFYGYTF.

This chain connects TRBV6-5 to TRBJ2-5; 9 bases are shared with TRBD1. CDR1 MNHEY and CDR2 SVGAGI come from the germline V gene. The CDR3 extends over 14 amino acids. V gave up 6 bases and J gave up 5 bases; unmatched junction bases: 7. In DNA, the CDR3 is TGTGCCAGCAGCCTGGGACAGGGCTGGGAGACCCAGTACTTC. Protein sequence: CASSLGQGWETQYF.

The V call is TRBV6-2 or TRBV6-3, the J call TRBJ2-7, with D maybe TRBD1 (6 bases). The V gene's germline CDR1 is MNHEY and CDR2 SVGEGT. CDR3 size: 17 residues. Trimming removed 2 bases from V and 4 bases from J, with 21 bases in between. The CDR3 here is CASSYPLPGQGTYEQYF. In nucleotides, the CDR3 is TGTGCCAGCAGTTACCCACTCCCCGGGCAGGGGACGTACGAGCAGTACTTC.

This chain links TRBV19 with TRBJ2-5; D gene uncertain. CDR3 length equals 13 residues. The V end lost 4 bases, the J end lost 2 bases, and 8 bases lay between the germline ends. Germline lookup yields CDR1 LNHDA and CDR2 SQIVND (reference sequence). This CDR3 is CASSTLVQETQYF. CDR3 bases: TGTGCCAGTAGTACCCTAGTTCAAGAGACCCAGTACTTC.